A single sample is the source of the 23 T cell receptor beta chains below, sequenced in a study of beta chain features in type 1 diabetes. Reverse transcription of all isolated RNA meant that expressed TCRB transcripts were sequenced. The protocol was immunoSEQ multiplex PCR, while the TCRdb copy is restricted to in-frame clones and leaves out a portion. The sample lists around 500,000 clones; over 9.5% were seen once. The sequenced sample was naive CD4+ T cells from blood. These receptors all stem from a woman under 30 in good health.

This clone was recorded a few times. This chain links TRBV27 with TRBJ1-2, with D unresolved. Germline V gene data show CDR1 as MNHEY and CDR2 as SMNVEV (reference sequence). The CDR3 runs to 13 residues. The V end lost 2 bases, the J end lost 8 bases, and 12 bases lay between the germline ends. The CDR3 spells CASSLSPVGGYTF. CDR3 DNA sequence: TGTGCCAGCAGTTTAAGTCCAGTAGGGGGCTACACCTTC.

This clone was picked up a small number of times. This chain joins TRBV6-1 and TRBJ2-6; D possibly corresponds to TRBD1 (6 bases). CDR1 and CDR2 (germline): MNHNS, SASEGT. This CDR3 contains 14 residues. Written as DNA, the CDR3 is TGTGCAAGAAGTACAGGGACTGGGGCCAACGTCCTGACTTTC. This gives the protein CARSTGTGANVLTF.

V and J are TRBV9 and TRBJ2-2, with 7 bases fitting TRBD2. Germline CDR1 is SGDLS and CDR2 is YYNGEE. The CDR3 is made up of 15 amino acids. Losses at the gene ends were 0 bases for V and 14 bases for J; bases not matched to a gene: 13. CDR3 DNA sequence: TGTGCCAGCAGCGTAGGTCTGGAGGGAGGGGATTCCCTGTTTTTT. The encoded protein is CASSVGLEGGDSLFF.

The sample holds a few counts of this clone. This chain uses TRBV29-1 with TRBJ1-2; no firm D call. Germline CDR1 and CDR2: SQVTM and ANQGSEA. V lost 2 bases to trimming and J lost 0 bases, with 13 bases between them. The CDR3 totals 15 residues. The CDR3 loop reads CSVERRSGSNYGYTF. Here the CDR3 DNA reads TGCAGCGTTGAACGAAGGAGTGGGTCTAACTATGGCTACACCTTC.

Concerning this clone: Other DNA variants within this sample encode the same CDR3. This rearrangement joins TRBV30 to TRBJ2-5; D unresolved. Germline CDR1 is GTSNPN and CDR2 is SVGIG (reference sequence). This CDR3 contains 11 residues. The V and J ends lost 2 bases and 5 bases respectively, with 6 bases between them. This chain's CDR3 is CAWSLGETQYF. CDR3 nucleotides: TGTGCCTGGAGTTTAGGGGAGACCCAGTACTTC.

The chain has TRBV6-5 and TRBJ1-1; D remains ambiguous. Germline V gene data show CDR1 as MNHEY and CDR2 as SVGAGI. Trimming removed 6 bases at V and 5 bases at J, with 13 bases between. The CDR3 contains 13 residues. In DNA form, the CDR3 reads TGTGCCAGCAGAAAGACTCCGGGGACTGAAGCTTTCTTT. Translation: CASRKTPGTEAFF.

The chain links TRBV7-2 to TRBJ1-2; D uncertain. The ends were cut back, 4 bases at V and 6 bases at J, with 18 bases in the middle. The CDR3 spans 15 residues. Germline lookup yields CDR1 SGHTA and CDR2 FQGNSA. This CDR3 reads CASSSRITEGHGYTF. CDR3 DNA: TGTGCCAGCAGCTCCCGGATTACAGAAGGCCATGGCTACACCTTC.

In this sample, this clone turned up a few times. The chain joins TRBV7-2 to TRBJ2-7, with 7 bases fitting TRBD1. This CDR3 is built from 14 residues. The germline V gene encodes CDR1 SGHTA and CDR2 FQGNSA. V lost 5 bases and J lost 2; bases outside the gene matches: 6. DNA of the CDR3: TGTGCCAGCAGCCTAAACAGGGGTCCCTACGAGCAGTACGTC. Translation: CASSLNRGPYEQYV.

The rearrangement uses TRBV6-6 and TRBJ2-7, with 7 bases aligning to TRBD1. CDR1 is MNHNY, CDR2 SVGAGI, per germline (reference sequence). The CDR3 length is 15 residues. The V segment lost 3 bases and the J segment 3 bases; nucleotides outside the gene matches: 8. The CDR3 DNA sequence: TGTGCCAGCAGTTATTCCTGGGACAGCCGCTACGAGCAGTACTTC. It translates to CASSYSWDSRYEQYF.

In its sample, this clone was seen a few times. The gene calls are TRBV7-2 and TRBJ2-1, with D possibly TRBD2 on 6 matching bases. The CDR3 extends over 14 amino acids. Trimming took off 1 base at V and 9 bases at J, with 13 bases between the two ends. CDR1 and CDR2 (germline): SGHTA, FQGNSA. This CDR3 reads CASSLGLDASEQFF. The CDR3 nucleotides are TGTGCCAGCAGCTTAGGACTAGATGCGTCTGAGCAGTTCTTC.

This clone was counted many times. This chain joins TRBV11-1 and TRBJ2-3; D unclear. The CDR3 length is 16 residues. The germline V gene has CDR1 SGHAT and CDR2 FQDESV (reference sequence). V shed 0 bases and J shed 3 bases, with 13 bases lying between them. CDR3 in amino acids: CASSLATGDGTDTQYF. As DNA, the CDR3 is TGTGCCAGCAGCTTAGCGACGGGCGATGGTACAGATACGCAGTATTTT.

The genes are TRBV6-1 and TRBJ1-1, with D tentatively TRBD1 (5 bases). This CDR3 has 17 residues. CDR1 MNHNS and CDR2 SASEGT come from the germline V gene. V was cut by 1 base and J by 3 bases, with 18 bases left in between. CDR3 loop: CASSEDGDPGRDTEAFF. CDR3 in DNA: TGTGCCAGCAGTGAAGATGGGGACCCGGGAAGGGACACTGAAGCTTTCTTT.

This clone was counted a few times. The chain carries TRBV6-1 and TRBJ2-3; possible D gene TRBD2, 6 bases. With 0 bases removed from V and 3 bases from J, the gap between germline ends came to 7 bases. The CDR3 is made up of 14 amino acids. The germline V gene encodes CDR1 MNHNS and CDR2 SASEGT. CDR3 residues: CASSEALATDTQYF. The DNA of the CDR3 is TGTGCCAGCAGTGAAGCGCTAGCGACAGATACGCAGTATTTT.

This clone was seen a handful of times. The chain joins TRBV7-2 to TRBJ2-5, with 8 nucleotides matching TRBD2. The CDR3 sequence is 16 residues long. CDR1 and CDR2 from the germline V gene are SGHTA and FQGNSA. V lost 3 bases to trimming and J lost 4 bases; unmatched junction nucleotides: 10. CDR3 amino acids: CASSLWGSGIGETQYF. CDR3 in DNA: TGTGCCAGCAGCTTGTGGGGTAGCGGGATTGGAGAGACCCAGTACTTC.

V is TRBV27 and J is TRBJ1-4; unclear D gene. The germline gives CDR1 MNHEY, CDR2 SMNVEV (reference sequence). The CDR3 has 12 residues. V was clipped by 5 bases and J by 12 bases, with 13 bases between them. This CDR3 is CASSALGSELFF. In nucleotides, the CDR3 is TGTGCCAGCAGTGCCTTAGGTTCGGAACTGTTTTTT.

The V gene is TRBV12-5, the J gene TRBJ2-1; 11 bases fit TRBD2. V was clipped by 0 bases and J by 5 bases; unmatched bases: 0. The CDR3 totals 15 residues. The V gene's germline CDR1 is LGHNT and CDR2 FRNRAP. CDR3 amino acids: CASGLVLAGDNEQFF. CDR3 sequence (DNA): TGTGCTAGTGGTTTGGTACTAGCGGGAGACAATGAGCAGTTCTTC.

This chain uses TRBV9 with TRBJ1-1; D remains ambiguous. Germline-derived CDR1 and CDR2 are SGDLS and YYNGEE. V lost 3 bases and J lost 2, with 8 bases in between. The CDR3 spans 13 residues. The CDR3: CASSDNSNTEAFF. Here the CDR3 DNA reads TGTGCCAGCAGCGACAATTCTAACACTGAAGCTTTCTTT. The whole variable domain, filled in from reference TRBV9 and TRBJ1-1, reads DSGVTQTPKHLITATGQRVTLRCSPRSGDLSVYWYQQSLDQGLQFLIQYYNGEERAKGNILERFSAQQFPDLHSELNLSSLELGDSALYFCASSDNSNTEAFFGQGTRLTVV.

This clone has a handful of counts. The chain carries TRBV5-4 and TRBJ2-1, with D possibly being TRBD1 or TRBD2 (5 bases each). The CDR3 length is 11 residues. Germline loops: CDR1 SGHNT, CDR2 YYREEE (reference sequence). The V end was cut by 4 bases, the J end by 15 bases, with 14 bases between. For the CDR3, the DNA is TGTGCCAGCAGCCGGGGACGGTCGATGTTCTTC. Translation: CASSRGRSMFF.

The V gene is TRBV28, the J gene TRBJ2-1; 8 bases align to TRBD2. The CDR3 spans 14 residues. V was pared by 6 bases and J by 9 bases, with 10 bases of the junction left unmatched. Germline V CDR1 and CDR2: MDHEN, SYDVKM. CDR3 loop: CASSSWGLGGEQFF. CDR3 DNA: TGTGCCAGCAGCTCCTGGGGACTAGGAGGTGAGCAGTTCTTC.

This clone has just a few counts. Other DNA sequences in the sample encode the same CDR3. The CDR3 DNA reads as TGTGCCAGCAGCTTAGCGGGATCTGGGGCCAACGTCCTGACTTTC. Encoded protein: CASSLAGSGANVLTF. This chain uses TRBV7-9 with TRBJ2-6; no clear D gene. The length of the CDR3 is 15 residues. V lost 0 bases and J lost 1, with 4 bases in between. Germline assignment: CDR1 SEHNR and CDR2 FQNEAQ (reference sequence).

The chain carries TRBV7-8 and TRBJ2-1; 7 bases are a match to TRBD2. The CDR3 contains 15 residues. CDR1 is SGHVS, CDR2 FQNEAQ, per germline. The V gene end was trimmed by 5 bases and the J gene end by 5 bases; junction bases not matched to a gene: 9. CDR3 DNA: TGTGCCAGCAGCCCCTTCCGCGGGGGAAACAATGAGCAGTTCTTC. Translating it yields CASSPFRGGNNEQFF.

J is TRBJ2-4 and V is TRBV28, with a tentative D call TRBD1 (6 bases). Germline CDR1 and CDR2: MDHEN and SYDVKM. The CDR3 has 14 residues. V lost 6 bases and J lost 9, with 18 bases in between. CDR3 residues: CASSPPPGVGIQYF. The CDR3 bases are TGTGCCAGCAGCCCCCCCCCAGGGGTGGGCATTCAGTACTTC.

This rearrangement joins TRBV11-2 to TRBJ2-2, with 8 nucleotides matching TRBD2. The CDR3 length is 15 residues. The J segment lost 7 bases and the V segment lost 5 bases, leaving 9 bases of the junction unmatched. CDR1 SGHAT and CDR2 FQNNGV come from the germline V gene. In DNA, the CDR3 is TGTGCCAGCAGCACTTCAAGCGGGAGTTACGGGGAGCTGTTTTTT. Translated: CASSTSSGSYGELFF.